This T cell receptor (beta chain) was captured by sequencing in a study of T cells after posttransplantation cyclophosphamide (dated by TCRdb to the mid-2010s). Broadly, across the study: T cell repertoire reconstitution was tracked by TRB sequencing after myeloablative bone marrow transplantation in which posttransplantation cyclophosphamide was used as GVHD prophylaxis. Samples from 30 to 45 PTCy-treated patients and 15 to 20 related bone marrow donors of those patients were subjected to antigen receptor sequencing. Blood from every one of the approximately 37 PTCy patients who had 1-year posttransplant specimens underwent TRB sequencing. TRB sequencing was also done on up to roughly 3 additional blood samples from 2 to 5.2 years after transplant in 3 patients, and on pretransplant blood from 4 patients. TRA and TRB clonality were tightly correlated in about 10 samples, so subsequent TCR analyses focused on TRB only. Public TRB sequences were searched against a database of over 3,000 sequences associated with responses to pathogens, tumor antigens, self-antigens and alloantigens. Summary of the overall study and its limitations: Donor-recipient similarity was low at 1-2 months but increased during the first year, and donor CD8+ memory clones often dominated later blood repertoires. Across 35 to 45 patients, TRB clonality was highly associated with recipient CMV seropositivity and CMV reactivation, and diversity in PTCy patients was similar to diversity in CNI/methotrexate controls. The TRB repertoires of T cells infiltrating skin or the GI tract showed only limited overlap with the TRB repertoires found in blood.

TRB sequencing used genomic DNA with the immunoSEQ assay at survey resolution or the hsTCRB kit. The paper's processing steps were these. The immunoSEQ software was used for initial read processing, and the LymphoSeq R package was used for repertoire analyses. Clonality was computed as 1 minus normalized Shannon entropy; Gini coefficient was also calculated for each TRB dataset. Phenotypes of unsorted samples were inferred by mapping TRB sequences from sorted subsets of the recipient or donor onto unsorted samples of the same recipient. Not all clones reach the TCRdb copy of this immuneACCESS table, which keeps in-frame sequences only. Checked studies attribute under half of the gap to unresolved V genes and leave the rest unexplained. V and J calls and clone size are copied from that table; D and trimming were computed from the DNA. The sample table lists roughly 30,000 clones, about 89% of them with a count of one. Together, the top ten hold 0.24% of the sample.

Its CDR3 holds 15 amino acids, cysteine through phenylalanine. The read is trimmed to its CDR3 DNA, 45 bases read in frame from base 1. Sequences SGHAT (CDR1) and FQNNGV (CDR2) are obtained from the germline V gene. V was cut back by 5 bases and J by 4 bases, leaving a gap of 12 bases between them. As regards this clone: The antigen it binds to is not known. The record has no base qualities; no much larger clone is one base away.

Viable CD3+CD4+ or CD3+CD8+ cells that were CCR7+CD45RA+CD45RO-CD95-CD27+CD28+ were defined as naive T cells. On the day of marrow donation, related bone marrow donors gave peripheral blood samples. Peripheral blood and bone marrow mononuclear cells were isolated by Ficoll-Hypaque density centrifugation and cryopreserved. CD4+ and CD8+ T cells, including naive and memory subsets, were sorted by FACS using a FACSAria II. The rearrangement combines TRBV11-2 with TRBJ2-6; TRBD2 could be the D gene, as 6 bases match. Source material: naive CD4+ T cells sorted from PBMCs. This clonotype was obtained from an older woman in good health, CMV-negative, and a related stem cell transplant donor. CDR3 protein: CASSTWRGGANVLTF. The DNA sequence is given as TGTGCCAGCAGCACCTGGCGGGGAGGGGCCAACGTCCTGACTTTC.